This record covers a single T cell receptor beta chain. Antigen: not known. V shed 4 bases and J shed 5 bases, with 17 bases lying between them. Germline V lookup: CDR1 SNHLY, CDR2 FYNNEI. This CDR3 comprises 15 residues. This sample is part of a study of shared clonotypes between healthy human individuals. The study, taken as a whole, reports: Researchers sampled only blood; tissue repertoires likely differ. The four-donor shared clonotypes exceeded non-shared clonotypes in generation probability, with non-shared ones scoring lower. Generally, naive subsets came out with larger estimated richness than memory subsets.

Naive CD8 populations comprised CD45RO-negative cells positively selected for CCR7, excluding terminally differentiated effector memory CD45RA+ cells. Donation came from healthy HIV-negative adults that had no recent acute infections or vaccinations. Data came from immunoSEQ multiplex PCR; TCRdb stores just in-frame clones and leaves some out. The sample lists approximately 2,200,000 clones, just over 90% seen once, with 1.5% to 2% in the top ten. The chain recombines TRBV2 with TRBJ2-5, with a weak D call TRBD2 (6 bases). The receptor's source is a man between 18 and 29 years old in good health. Some clones in this sample may be carry-over from other donors' samples. The sequenced sample was naive CD8+ T cells from PBMCs. CDR3 bases: TGTGCCAGCAGTGCTACGGGGGAGTTTGGGGAGACCCAGTACTTC. It encodes CASSATGEFGETQYF. The whole variable domain, remainder taken from reference TRBV2 and TRBJ2-5, is EPEVTQTPSHQVTQMGQEVILRCVPISNHLYFYWYRQILGQKVEFLVSFYNNEISEKSEIFDDQFSVERPDGSNFTLKIRSTKLEDSAMYFCASSATGEFGETQYFGPGTRLLVL.